The rows below give T cell receptor beta chains drawn from one sample of a study of blood T cell repertoires in COVID-19. TCRdb's copy holds only in-frame clones and misses some; the assay was immunoSEQ multiplex PCR. The table has some 200,000 clones, less than 90% seen once. The sample taken for sequencing was peripheral blood. The receptor source for this set is a woman of 80 years or more with active or convalescent COVID-19. The CDR3 runs from the conserved cysteine through the conserved F or W. D genes are given only for firm matches. Rows may omit the clone size; those that give it use once, few, many or a size class.

d_call: NA
clone_size: NA
v_call: TRBV12-5
j_call: TRBJ2-5
cdr3_nt: TGTGCTAGTGGCTCTCTTCAGGGTCACCAAGAGACCCAGTACTTC
cdr3_aa: CASGSLQGHQETQYF

d_call: TRBD1
clone_size: NA
v_call: TRBV2
j_call: TRBJ1-1
cdr3_nt: TGTGCCAGCAGGAAGACAGGGGGCATCACTGAAGCTTTCTTT
cdr3_aa: CASRKTGGITEAFF

d_call: NA
clone_size: NA
v_call: TRBV4-1
j_call: TRBJ2-7
cdr3_nt: TGCGCCAGCAGCCAAGAAAGTGGGACTTCCTACGAGCAGTACTTC
cdr3_aa: CASSQESGTSYEQYF

d_call: NA
clone_size: NA
v_call: TRBV5-1
j_call: TRBJ2-7
cdr3_nt: TGCGCCAGCAGAAAATCCTTCAGGGAATTCGAGCAGTACTTC
cdr3_aa: CASRKSFREFEQYF

d_call: TRBD2
clone_size: NA
v_call: TRBV3-1/TRBV3-2
j_call: TRBJ2-5
cdr3_nt: TGTGCCAGCAGCGTGGGACTAGCGGGGGGGCGTGAGACCCAGTACTTC
cdr3_aa: CASSVGLAGGRETQYF

d_call: NA
clone_size: NA
v_call: TRBV7-9
j_call: TRBJ1-6
cdr3_nt: TGTGCCTCCGGGGGGAGCTCCTATAATTCACCCCTCCACTTT
cdr3_aa: CASGGSSYNSPLHF

d_call: NA
clone_size: NA
v_call: TRBV12-5
j_call: TRBJ1-1
cdr3_nt: TGTGCTAGTGGGAAGGGGGACATGGGCACTGAAGCTTTCTTT
cdr3_aa: CASGKGDMGTEAFF

d_call: NA
clone_size: NA
v_call: TRBV9
j_call: TRBJ2-1
cdr3_nt: TGTGCCAGCAGCGCATATAAAAATGGTCTTGGGGCGTCAAATGAGCAGTTCTTC
cdr3_aa: CASSAYKNGLGASNEQFF

d_call: TRBD1
clone_size: NA
v_call: TRBV2
j_call: TRBJ1-1
cdr3_nt: TGTGCCAGCGTAACAGGGGCCACTGAAGCTTTCTTT
cdr3_aa: CASVTGATEAFF

d_call: TRBD1
clone_size: NA
v_call: TRBV5-1
j_call: TRBJ1-4
cdr3_nt: TGCGCCAGCAGCAGCGGGACAGGGAATGAAAAACTGTTTTTT
cdr3_aa: CASSSGTGNEKLFF

d_call: NA
clone_size: NA
v_call: TRBV5-4
j_call: TRBJ2-5
cdr3_nt: TGTGCCAGCAGACCGGGACTCCTGGACCAAGAGACCCAGTACTTC
cdr3_aa: CASRPGLLDQETQYF

d_call: NA
clone_size: NA
v_call: TRBV11-3
j_call: TRBJ2-5
cdr3_nt: TGTGCCAGCAGCTTCGAAGAGACCCAGTACTTC
cdr3_aa: CASSFEETQYF

d_call: NA
clone_size: NA
v_call: TRBV6-2/TRBV6-3
j_call: TRBJ2-2
cdr3_nt: TGTGCCAGCAGTTTCAAATTAGCGGAGGCGAACACCGGGGAGCTGTTTTTT
cdr3_aa: CASSFKLAEANTGELFF

d_call: NA
clone_size: NA
v_call: TRBV9
j_call: TRBJ2-3
cdr3_nt: TGTGCCAGCAGCGTTGGGATAGCGGCCCTGAGCACAGATACGCAGTATTTT
cdr3_aa: CASSVGIAALSTDTQYF

d_call: TRBD2
clone_size: NA
v_call: TRBV10-1
j_call: TRBJ2-3
cdr3_nt: TGCGCCAGCGGGACTAGCGGGAGTCCCCCCGAGACAGATACGCAGTATTTT
cdr3_aa: CASGTSGSPPETDTQYF

d_call: NA
clone_size: few
v_call: TRBV7-2
j_call: TRBJ1-1
cdr3_nt: TGTGCCAGCAGCTTACAGGGAAACACTGAAGCTTTCTTT
cdr3_aa: CASSLQGNTEAFF

d_call: TRBD2
clone_size: once
v_call: TRBV14
j_call: TRBJ2-1
cdr3_nt: TGTGCCAGCAGCCAAGTCCGAGGGACTAGCGGGGGGGCTGACAATGAGCAGTTCTTC
cdr3_aa: CASSQVRGTSGGADNEQFF

d_call: TRBD2
clone_size: NA
v_call: TRBV28
j_call: TRBJ2-7
cdr3_nt: TGTGCCAGCCACCCCGGGGGGACGGGGCCCTACGAGCAGTACTTC
cdr3_aa: CASHPGGTGPYEQYF

d_call: NA
clone_size: once
v_call: TRBV5-4
j_call: TRBJ2-2
cdr3_nt: TGTGCCAGCAGCGATCGCGGTGCGAACACCGGGGAGCTGTTTTTT
cdr3_aa: CASSDRGANTGELFF

d_call: NA
clone_size: NA
v_call: TRBV30
j_call: TRBJ1-2
cdr3_nt: TGTGCCTGGAGTGCCGACAGCCGGGTCTATGGCTACACCTTC
cdr3_aa: CAWSADSRVYGYTF

d_call: NA
clone_size: NA
v_call: TRBV18
j_call: TRBJ2-1
cdr3_nt: TGTGCCAGCTCCTTACTAGAATCCTACAATGAGCAGTTCTTC
cdr3_aa: CASSLLESYNEQFF

d_call: NA
clone_size: NA
v_call: TRBV7-9
j_call: TRBJ2-3
cdr3_nt: TGTGCCAGCACCCTGGGGGCGGGGGCAGATACGCAGTATTTT
cdr3_aa: CASTLGAGADTQYF

d_call: NA
clone_size: few
v_call: TRBV5-1
j_call: TRBJ1-2
cdr3_nt: TGCGCCAGCAGCCCAGGGGATACCAACTATGGCTACACCTTC
cdr3_aa: CASSPGDTNYGYTF

d_call: NA
clone_size: few
v_call: TRBV13
j_call: TRBJ2-2
cdr3_nt: TGTGCCAGCAGCCTCACCGGGGAGCTGTTTTTT
cdr3_aa: CASSLTGELFF

d_call: NA
clone_size: NA
v_call: TRBV4-1
j_call: TRBJ2-1
cdr3_nt: TGCGCCAGCAGCCAATTTAGGGGCTTCAATGAGCAGTTCTTC
cdr3_aa: CASSQFRGFNEQFF

d_call: TRBD2
clone_size: NA
v_call: TRBV19
j_call: TRBJ2-3
cdr3_nt: TGTGCCAGTAGTATAGCCCCCCGGGGGAGCGGGAAAACAGATACGCAGTATTTT
cdr3_aa: CASSIAPRGSGKTDTQYF

d_call: TRBD1
clone_size: NA
v_call: TRBV11-3
j_call: TRBJ2-7
cdr3_nt: TGTGCCAGCAGCGCGGGGGACAGGGGTCACGAGCAGTACTTC
cdr3_aa: CASSAGDRGHEQYF

d_call: NA
clone_size: NA
v_call: TRBV6-5
j_call: TRBJ2-7
cdr3_nt: TGTGCCAGCAGTCGTACAGGGTTCCACGAGCAGTACTTC
cdr3_aa: CASSRTGFHEQYF

d_call: TRBD2
clone_size: NA
v_call: TRBV19
j_call: TRBJ2-3
cdr3_nt: TGTGCCAGTAGCGCGGGGGAGCGGACAGATACGCAGTATTTT
cdr3_aa: CASSAGERTDTQYF

d_call: TRBD2
clone_size: NA
v_call: TRBV27
j_call: TRBJ2-7
cdr3_nt: TGTGCCAGCACCCTCGGGGGGAGTAGGGGCGAGCAGTACTTC
cdr3_aa: CASTLGGSRGEQYF

d_call: NA
clone_size: NA
v_call: TRBV28
j_call: TRBJ2-5
cdr3_nt: TGTGCCAGCAGTTCAAACAGGGTCCAAGAGACCCAGTACTTC
cdr3_aa: CASSSNRVQETQYF

d_call: NA
clone_size: NA
v_call: TRBV9
j_call: TRBJ1-2
cdr3_nt: TGTGCCAGCAGCGTAGCTCCCTTGGGGGGAGATGGCTACACCTTC
cdr3_aa: CASSVAPLGGDGYTF

d_call: TRBD2
clone_size: NA
v_call: TRBV24-1
j_call: TRBJ2-3
cdr3_nt: TGTGCCACCAGTGACCCTAGCGGGAAGGGAAATACGCAGTATTTT
cdr3_aa: CATSDPSGKGNTQYF

d_call: NA
clone_size: NA
v_call: TRBV11-3
j_call: TRBJ2-3
cdr3_nt: TGTGCCAGCAGCTTAGTGCGGGGGCCTGCAGATACGCAGTATTTT
cdr3_aa: CASSLVRGPADTQYF

d_call: NA
clone_size: NA
v_call: TRBV7-2
j_call: TRBJ2-3
cdr3_nt: TGTGCCAGCAGCCGGTATACAGATACGCAGTATTTT
cdr3_aa: CASSRYTDTQYF

d_call: NA
clone_size: NA
v_call: TRBV18
j_call: TRBJ2-5
cdr3_nt: TGTGCCAGCTCACCTGGGACTGCTTGGGAGACCCAGTACTTC
cdr3_aa: CASSPGTAWETQYF

d_call: TRBD2
clone_size: NA
v_call: TRBV3-1/TRBV3-2
j_call: TRBJ2-5
cdr3_nt: TGTGCCAGCAGCCAGCCTCGCTTACTAGCGGGTCAAGAGACCCAGTACTTC
cdr3_aa: CASSQPRLLAGQETQYF

d_call: NA
clone_size: NA
v_call: TRBV27
j_call: TRBJ1-1
cdr3_nt: TGTGCCAGCAGTTTAACCCAAACGGGGTACTTGAACACTGAAGCTTTCTTT
cdr3_aa: CASSLTQTGYLNTEAFF

d_call: NA
clone_size: NA
v_call: TRBV28
j_call: TRBJ1-5
cdr3_nt: TGTGCCAGTTCACCGACAGCAAGATTGGGCAATCAGCCCCAGCATTTT
cdr3_aa: CASSPTARLGNQPQHF

d_call: TRBD1
clone_size: NA
v_call: TRBV9
j_call: TRBJ2-7
cdr3_nt: TGTGCCAGCAGCCTCCAACAGGGGGCCCTCTACGAGCAGTACTTC
cdr3_aa: CASSLQQGALYEQYF

d_call: NA
clone_size: NA
v_call: TRBV11-3
j_call: TRBJ2-3
cdr3_nt: TGTGCCAGCAGCTCCAGGGGCACAGATACGCAGTATTTT
cdr3_aa: CASSSRGTDTQYF

d_call: NA
clone_size: NA
v_call: TRBV5-4
j_call: TRBJ2-5
cdr3_nt: TGTGCCAGCAGCTTGGGACTCCAAGAGACCCAGTACTTC
cdr3_aa: CASSLGLQETQYF

d_call: TRBD2
clone_size: NA
v_call: TRBV6-5
j_call: TRBJ2-5
cdr3_nt: TGTGCCAGCAGTTACGCGGGGGGCAGGGAGACCCAGTACTTC
cdr3_aa: CASSYAGGRETQYF

d_call: NA
clone_size: NA
v_call: TRBV6-6
j_call: TRBJ2-6
cdr3_nt: TGTGCCAGCACCCGAGATCTCTCTGGGGCCAACGTCCTGACTTTC
cdr3_aa: CASTRDLSGANVLTF

d_call: TRBD2
clone_size: NA
v_call: TRBV2
j_call: TRBJ2-2
cdr3_nt: TGTGCCGTACTTAGCGGGATCGTCACCGGGGAGCTGTTTTTT
cdr3_aa: CAVLSGIVTGELFF

d_call: NA
clone_size: NA
v_call: TRBV18
j_call: TRBJ1-5
cdr3_nt: TGTGCCAGCTCCTCGGACAGACGGGGACAGCCCCAGCATTTT
cdr3_aa: CASSSDRRGQPQHF